The rows below give T cell receptor beta chains drawn from one sample of a study of graft-versus-host responses after intestinal transplantation. The data were produced by immunoSEQ multiplex PCR, yet TCRdb's version contains in-frame clones alone and is incomplete. The sample lists roughly 56,000 clones, under 95% occurring once. Specimen: PBMCs, collected approximately four months after intestinal transplantation. The source is a human patient who received an intestinal transplant, so some T cells may come from the graft donor. The CDR3 runs from the conserved cysteine through the conserved F or W. D genes are given only for firm matches. The size entry is marked missing in some rows and otherwise reads once, few, many or a size class.

D: .
V: TRBV23-1
J: TRBJ1-1
length: 15
size: .
DNA: TGCGCCAGCAGTCAATCGAGGCAGCCGAACACTGAAGCTTTCTTT
CDR3: CASSQSRQPNTEAFF

D: .
V: TRBV9
J: TRBJ2-3
length: 14
size: .
DNA: TGTGCCAGCAGCGTACTCCCGCCCCCAGATACGCAGTATTTT
CDR3: CASSVLPPPDTQYF

D: TRBD1
V: TRBV6-5
J: TRBJ2-3
length: 16
size: .
DNA: TGTGCCAGCAGTTACTCAGACAGGGGGTTAGGAGATACGCAGTATTTT
CDR3: CASSYSDRGLGDTQYF

D: .
V: TRBV9
J: TRBJ2-7
length: 15
size: .
DNA: TGTGCCAGCAGCCCCAGCCCGGGGAGAGGTGTCGAGCAGTACTTC
CDR3: CASSPSPGRGVEQYF

D: .
V: TRBV25-1
J: TRBJ1-3
length: 13
size: .
DNA: TGTGCCAGCAGCCGCCACTCTGGAAACACCATATATTTT
CDR3: CASSRHSGNTIYF

D: .
V: TRBV10-3
J: TRBJ1-2
length: 15
size: .
DNA: TGTGCCATCAGTGAGTCGACGGGGGCCCACTATGGCTACACCTTC
CDR3: CAISESTGAHYGYTF

D: TRBD1
V: TRBV27
J: TRBJ2-1
length: 16
size: .
DNA: TGTGCCAGTCAAACCGCCCGGGACAGACACTACAATGAGCAGTTCTTC
CDR3: CASQTARDRHYNEQFF

D: TRBD2
V: TRBV4-1
J: TRBJ2-2
length: 18
size: .
DNA: TGCGCCAGCAGCCACGGAGGTGGGACTAGCGGGTACACCGGGGAGCTGTTTTTT
CDR3: CASSHGGGTSGYTGELFF

D: .
V: TRBV5-1
J: TRBJ2-7
length: 11
size: .
DNA: TGCGCCAGCAGCTTGGGGTACGAGCAGTACTTC
CDR3: CASSLGYEQYF

D: TRBD2
V: TRBV5-6
J: TRBJ2-3
length: 17
size: .
DNA: TGTGCCAGCTTACGTCGGCGGGGGGGCCTTAGCGCAGATACGCAGTATTTT
CDR3: CASLRRRGGLSADTQYF

D: TRBD2
V: TRBV19
J: TRBJ2-1
length: 15
size: .
DNA: TGTGCCAGTAGTCCGCTAGCGGTACCCTACAATGAGCAGTTCTTC
CDR3: CASSPLAVPYNEQFF

D: TRBD1
V: TRBV30
J: TRBJ1-5
length: 14
size: .
DNA: TGTGCCTGGAACCCACAGGGGGAAGGACAGCCCCAGCATTTT
CDR3: CAWNPQGEGQPQHF

D: TRBD1
V: TRBV6-1
J: TRBJ2-1
length: 13
size: .
DNA: TGTGCCAGCAGTGCCGGGACAGAGGATGAGCAGTTCTTC
CDR3: CASSAGTEDEQFF

D: .
V: TRBV28
J: TRBJ1-3
length: 14
size: .
DNA: TGTGCCAGCAGTTTACTAGCGGCTGGAAACACCATATATTTT
CDR3: CASSLLAAGNTIYF

D: TRBD1
V: TRBV11-2
J: TRBJ1-4
length: 15
size: once
DNA: TGTGCCAGCAGCCTCCGGGGACAGGGAAGTGAAAAACTGTTTTTT
CDR3: CASSLRGQGSEKLFF

D: .
V: TRBV6-1
J: TRBJ2-3
length: 14
size: once
DNA: TGTGCCAGCAGGGACCCTCAGGGCACAGATACGCAGTATTTT
CDR3: CASRDPQGTDTQYF

D: .
V: TRBV21-1
J: TRBJ1-2
length: 14
size: .
DNA: TGTGCCAGCAGGGGTCCAGGACGGGGTTATGGCTACACCTTC
CDR3: CASRGPGRGYGYTF

D: TRBD1
V: TRBV6-4
J: TRBJ2-1
length: 15
size: .
DNA: TGTGCCAGCAGCAATACCGGGACAGGGGGCAGGGAGCAGTTCTTC
CDR3: CASSNTGTGGREQFF

D: .
V: TRBV2
J: TRBJ1-1
length: 14
size: .
DNA: TGTGCCAGCAGGGGTAAGGGGGAGGACACTGAAGCTTTCTTT
CDR3: CASRGKGEDTEAFF

D: .
V: TRBV28
J: TRBJ1-1
length: 13
size: .
DNA: TGTGCCAGCAGTTACCGGGTAAACACTGAAGCTTTCTTT
CDR3: CASSYRVNTEAFF

D: .
V: TRBV19
J: TRBJ2-1
length: 15
size: .
DNA: TGTGCCAGTAGTATCCAGGCGGAATCCTACAATGAGCAGTTCTTC
CDR3: CASSIQAESYNEQFF

D: .
V: TRBV30
J: TRBJ2-5
length: 12
size: .
DNA: TGTGCCTGGCGCCCTGCGAGAGAGACCCAGTACTTC
CDR3: CAWRPARETQYF

D: .
V: TRBV27
J: TRBJ1-2
length: 17
size: .
DNA: TGTGCCAGCAGTTTATCCGGGAGGGGCTATAGGAGTTATGGCTACACCTTC
CDR3: CASSLSGRGYRSYGYTF

D: TRBD1
V: TRBV11-2
J: TRBJ2-2
length: 16
size: once
DNA: TGTGCCAGCAGCAGCTACAGGGGGCCGAACACCGGGGAGCTGTTTTTT
CDR3: CASSSYRGPNTGELFF

D: .
V: TRBV19
J: TRBJ2-1
length: 17
size: .
DNA: TGTGCCAGTAGTATAGGACCGGGACGATCCCTATACAATGAGCAGTTCTTC
CDR3: CASSIGPGRSLYNEQFF

D: .
V: TRBV28
J: TRBJ2-7
length: 14
size: .
DNA: TGTGCCAGCAGTTCCCCCCAAGGGGGTAACGAGCAGTACTTC
CDR3: CASSSPQGGNEQYF

D: .
V: TRBV7-9
J: TRBJ1-6
length: 14
size: few
DNA: TGTGCCAGCAGCTTAGCGGGGGATTTTTCACCCCTCCACTTT
CDR3: CASSLAGDFSPLHF

D: .
V: TRBV13
J: TRBJ2-1
length: 15
size: .
DNA: TGTGCCAGCAGCGGGCGGACTCACTTTTACAATGAGCAGTTCTTC
CDR3: CASSGRTHFYNEQFF

D: .
V: TRBV19
J: TRBJ2-2
length: 14
size: .
DNA: TGTGCCAGTAGTATAGATCCGGGCACCGGGGAGCTGTTTTTT
CDR3: CASSIDPGTGELFF

D: .
V: TRBV5-5
J: TRBJ1-5
length: 16
size: .
DNA: TGTGCCAGCAGCTTGGCCCTGGGGGCAGGCAATCAGCCCCAGCATTTT
CDR3: CASSLALGAGNQPQHF

D: TRBD2
V: TRBV2
J: TRBJ2-5
length: 15
size: .
DNA: TGTGCCAGCAGTGAACAGAGCGGGGGGGGAGAGACCCAGTACTTC
CDR3: CASSEQSGGGETQYF

D: TRBD1
V: TRBV27
J: TRBJ1-4
length: 15
size: .
DNA: TGTGCCAGCAGTTCCTATGACAGGGGAAGTGAAAAACTGTTTTTT
CDR3: CASSSYDRGSEKLFF

D: .
V: TRBV7-8
J: TRBJ1-5
length: 12
size: .
DNA: TGTGCCAGCGGCCCAGGTCATCAGCCCCAGCATTTT
CDR3: CASGPGHQPQHF

D: TRBD1
V: TRBV28
J: TRBJ2-6
length: 18
size: once
DNA: TGTGCCAGCAGTCCCTGGACAGGCTCAAGCTCTGGGGCCAACGTCCTGACTTTC
CDR3: CASSPWTGSSSGANVLTF

D: .
V: TRBV5-1
J: TRBJ1-6
length: 18
size: .
DNA: TGCGCCAGCAGCAAAGGGGACCTTCCGCCCACCTATAATTCACCCCTCCACTTT
CDR3: CASSKGDLPPTYNSPLHF

D: TRBD2
V: TRBV5-4
J: TRBJ2-5
length: 17
size: .
DNA: TGTGCCAGCAGCTTGAGGGGTGGACTAGCGGGGCAAGAGACCCAGTACTTC
CDR3: CASSLRGGLAGQETQYF

D: TRBD2
V: TRBV7-2
J: TRBJ2-6
length: 15
size: .
DNA: TGTGCCAGCAGCTTCACTAGCGCTGGGGCCAACGTCCTGACTTTC
CDR3: CASSFTSAGANVLTF

D: TRBD1
V: TRBV11-1
J: TRBJ2-1
length: 15
size: .
DNA: TGTGCCAGCAGCTCCCGGGACAGGGGCTTCAATGAGCAGTTCTTC
CDR3: CASSSRDRGFNEQFF

D: .
V: TRBV29-1
J: TRBJ1-3
length: 16
size: once
DNA: TGCAGCGTTGCCCCTGGAGACTGGAACTCTGGAAACACCATATATTTT
CDR3: CSVAPGDWNSGNTIYF

D: TRBD2
V: TRBV7-9
J: TRBJ2-3
length: 18
size: once
DNA: TGTGCCAGCAGCTTAAGGGTGCCGGCCGGCGGGAGGGCGTATACGCAGTATTTT
CDR3: CASSLRVPAGGRAYTQYF

D: .
V: TRBV6-5
J: TRBJ1-1
length: 15
size: .
DNA: TGTGCCAGCAGTTACTCGGAGTTGCAGGGCACTGAAGCTTTCTTT
CDR3: CASSYSELQGTEAFF

D: TRBD1
V: TRBV4-2
J: TRBJ1-3
length: 19
size: once
DNA: TGTGCCAGCAGCCAAGAAAATATTTGGACAGGAACGGAGGGAAACACCATATATTTT
CDR3: CASSQENIWTGTEGNTIYF

D: .
V: TRBV20-1
J: TRBJ2-5
length: 11
size: .
DNA: TGCAGTGCGGTCCGAAGGGAGACCCAGTACTTC
CDR3: CSAVRRETQYF

D: TRBD2
V: TRBV9
J: TRBJ2-1
length: 17
size: .
DNA: TGTGCCAGCAGCGCAACTGGTGGGACTAGCACGGGCTATGAGCAGTTCTTC
CDR3: CASSATGGTSTGYEQFF

D: TRBD2
V: TRBV11-2
J: TRBJ2-7
length: 17
size: .
DNA: TGTGCCAGCAGCTTAACTAGCGGGGGGCGCCTCTCCTACGAGCAGTACTTC
CDR3: CASSLTSGGRLSYEQYF

D: .
V: TRBV18
J: TRBJ1-2
length: 15
size: .
DNA: TGTGCCAGCTCACCACTCGCCGGTGGGGACTATGGCTACACCTTC
CDR3: CASSPLAGGDYGYTF

D: TRBD1
V: TRBV4-1
J: TRBJ1-2
length: 14
size: .
DNA: TGCGCCAGCAGCCAACCTGGGACAGGGGTCGGCTACACCTTC
CDR3: CASSQPGTGVGYTF

D: TRBD1
V: TRBV7-6
J: TRBJ1-4
length: 15
size: .
DNA: TGTGCCAGCAGCCAGGGGACAGCCCACTCTGCAGGACTGTTTTTT
CDR3: CASSQGTAHSAGLFF

D: .
V: TRBV5-6
J: TRBJ2-3
length: 15
size: .
DNA: TGTGCCAGCAGCGCCCGGGACACCGGCACAGATACGCAGTATTTT
CDR3: CASSARDTGTDTQYF

D: TRBD2
V: TRBV27
J: TRBJ2-5
length: 15
size: .
DNA: TGTGCCAGCAGTAGTCTAGCGGGAGGAGGAGAGACCCAGTACTTC
CDR3: CASSSLAGGGETQYF